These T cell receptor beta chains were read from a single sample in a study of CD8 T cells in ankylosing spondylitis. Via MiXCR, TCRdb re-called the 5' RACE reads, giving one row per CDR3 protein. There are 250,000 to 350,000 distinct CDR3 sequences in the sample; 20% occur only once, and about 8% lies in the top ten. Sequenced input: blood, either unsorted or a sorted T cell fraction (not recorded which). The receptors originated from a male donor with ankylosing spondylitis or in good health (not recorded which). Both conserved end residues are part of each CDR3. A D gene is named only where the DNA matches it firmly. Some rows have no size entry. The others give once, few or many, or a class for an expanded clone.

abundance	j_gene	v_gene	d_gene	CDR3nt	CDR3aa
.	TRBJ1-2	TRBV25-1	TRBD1	TGTGCCAGCAGTGACCCCGGGACAGGTGTGGGCTATGGCTACACCTTC	CASSDPGTGVGYGYTF
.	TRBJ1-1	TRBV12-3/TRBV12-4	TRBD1	TGTGCCATCAACCGGGACAGCCTGTTGATTGTCGGTGCTGCAGCTTTCTTT	CAINRDSLLIVGAAAFF
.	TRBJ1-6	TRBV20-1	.	TGCAGTGCTAGAGTTATAGGCAGCTTCGACACCAATTCACCCCTCCACTTT	CSARVIGSFDTNSPLHF
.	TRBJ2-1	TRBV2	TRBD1	TGTGCCAACCGGGACAGGGTCTACAATGAGCAGTTCTTC	CANRDRVYNEQFF
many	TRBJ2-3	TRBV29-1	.	TGCAGCGTTAGGGGCAGGGCAGCAGATACGCAGTATTTT	CSVRGRAADTQYF
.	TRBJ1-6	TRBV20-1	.	TGCAGTGCTAGAGTTACGGAAGCCTATAATTCACCCCTCCACTTT	CSARVTEAYNSPLHF
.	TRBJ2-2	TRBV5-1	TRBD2	TGCGCCAGCAGCTTGTCTAGCGGGACCGCTAACACCGGGGAGCTGTTTTTT	CASSLSSGTANTGELFF
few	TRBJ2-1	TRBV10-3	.	TGTGCCATCGCCCGGGAGAGTTCCTACAATGAGCAGTTCTTC	CAIARESSYNEQFF
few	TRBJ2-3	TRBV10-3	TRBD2	TGTGCCATGGGGACTAGCGGGGGGGCAGATACGCAGTATTTT	CAMGTSGGADTQYF
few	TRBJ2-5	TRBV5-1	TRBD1	TGCGCCAGCAGCTCGATCCCGGGACAGCAAGAGACCCAGTACTTC	CASSSIPGQQETQYF